This entry describes one T cell receptor beta chain. The sample originates from a study of blood T cell repertoires in COVID-19. V was trimmed by 8 bases and J by 8 bases, leaving 28 bases between them. Per the germline V gene, CDR1 is LNHDA and CDR2 is SQIVND (reference sequence). This CDR3 comprises 17 residues. The protocol was immunoSEQ multiplex PCR, while the TCRdb copy is restricted to in-frame clones and leaves out a portion. The data hold 220,000 or so clones, with roughly 90% observed a single time. Everyone who took part was roughly 18 to 100 years old, and they came from about 25 US areas.

The chain is built from TRBV19 and TRBJ1-5; maybe TRBD1 (6 bases). Sequencing was done on a sample of PBMCs or T cells enriched from blood (not recorded which). The sequence was obtained from a man aged 30 to 45 who had been exposed to COVID-19. The CDR3 sequence: CASEHTPQGNRIEPQHF. The CDR3, as DNA: TGTGCCAGTGAGCACACCCCTCAGGGGAATCGAATCGAGCCCCAGCATTTT.